Each of the 10 T cell receptor beta chains below was sequenced from the same sample in a study of blood T cell repertoires in COVID-19. Assay used: immunoSEQ multiplex PCR; TCRdb lists only in-frame clones, some missing. The table shows some 80,000 clones, with 81% occurring only once. Sequencing was carried out using peripheral blood. These receptors all come from a man older than 75 with acute or convalescent COVID-19.

This chain links TRBV10-2 with TRBJ2-7; D might be TRBD2 (6 bases). V was trimmed by 1 base and J by 4 bases, leaving 14 bases between them. Germline CDR1 WSHSY, CDR2 SAAADI. The length of the CDR3 is 15 residues. The CDR3 protein is CASSELRLDSYEQYF. Written as DNA, the CDR3 is TGCGCCAGCAGTGAGTTGCGACTAGATTCGTACGAGCAGTACTTC.

The rearrangement joins TRBV6-1 to TRBJ1-2; D gene unclear. CDR1 and CDR2 (germline): MNHNS, SASEGT. The CDR3 runs 12 residues. V was shortened by 3 bases and J by 4 bases, with 6 bases between the two germline ends. CDR3 sequence: CASSDRSYGYTF. The CDR3 nucleotides read TGTGCCAGCAGTGATCGGAGCTATGGCTACACCTTC.

The chain uses TRBV7-3 and TRBJ1-6; 7 nucleotides align to TRBD1. CDR1 is SGHTA and CDR2 is FQGTGA in the germline V gene. The CDR3 has 14 amino acids. Germline trimming cut 2 bases from V and 10 bases from J; bases unmatched to any gene: 5. This CDR3 is CASSLQGGGSPLHF. CDR3 bases: TGTGCCAGCAGCTTACAGGGGGGAGGCTCACCCCTCCACTTT.

The V call is TRBV18, the J call TRBJ2-7; D gene uncertain. The CDR3 is 12 amino acids. CDR1 and CDR2 (germline): KGHSH, LQKENI. The V and J ends lost 3 bases and 4 bases respectively, with 7 bases between them. Here the CDR3 DNA reads TGTGCCAGCTCACCTACCCTATACGAGCAGTACTTC. Encoded protein: CASSPTLYEQYF.

The chain links TRBV3-1 (or the pseudogene TRBV3-2) to TRBJ1-2; no definite D call. V lost 1 base and J lost 0, with 6 bases in between. CDR1 is LGHDT, CDR2 YNNKEL, per germline (reference sequence). The CDR3 contains 14 residues. The CDR3 here is CASSQVLSNYGYTF. The CDR3 DNA is TGTGCCAGCAGCCAAGTATTATCTAACTATGGCTACACCTTC.

The genes are TRBV6-5 and TRBJ1-6; D is uncertain. This CDR3 is 15 amino acids long. CDR1 and CDR2 (germline): MNHEY, SVGAGI. Trimming took 3 bases from V and 7 from J, leaving 13 bases between them. This CDR3 is CASSYWTGNNSPLHF. Written as DNA, the CDR3 is TGTGCCAGCAGTTATTGGACGGGGAACAATTCACCCCTCCACTTT.

The chain joins TRBV5-4 to TRBJ1-2; 9 bases fit TRBD1. Germline loops: CDR1 SGHNT, CDR2 YYREEE (reference sequence). This CDR3 comprises 14 residues. V shed 6 bases, J shed 5 bases, and the junction held 8 bases outside the gene matches. The CDR3 here is CASTPDRGVYGYTF. Written as DNA, the CDR3 is TGTGCCAGCACCCCGGACAGGGGTGTTTATGGCTACACCTTC. Full variable domain (missing parts from reference TRBV5-4 and TRBJ1-2): ETGVTQSPTHLIKTRGQQVTLRCSSQSGHNTVSWYQQALGQGPQFIFQYYREEENGRGNFPPRFSGLQFPNYSSELNVNALELDDSALYLCASTPDRGVYGYTFGSGTRLTVV.

V and J are TRBV18 and TRBJ2-7; TRBD1 aligns across 9 bases. CDR3 length equals 15 residues. In germline, CDR1 is KGHSH, CDR2 LQKENI. V lost 4 bases to trimming and J lost 5 bases; unmatched junction nucleotides: 9. The CDR3 DNA sequence: TGTGCCAGCTCACTAAGGACAGGGGAACTCAACGAGCAGTACTTC. Translating it yields CASSLRTGELNEQYF.

The chain has TRBV4-1 and TRBJ2-7, with 7 bases identical to TRBD1. Germline V lookup: CDR1 MGHRA, CDR2 YSYEKL. V lost 1 base to trimming and J lost 2 bases; unmatched junction nucleotides: 2. There are 14 residues in the CDR3. CDR3 residues: CASSQADRPYEQYF. CDR3 DNA: TGCGCCAGCAGCCAAGCGGACAGGCCCTACGAGCAGTACTTC.

This clone showed up just a few times. This chain connects TRBV24-1 to TRBJ2-7; the match to TRBD1 covers 7 bases. The V gene end was trimmed by 3 bases and the J gene end by 3 bases; junction bases not matched to a gene: 1. CDR1 is KGHDR, CDR2 SFDVKD, per germline. The CDR3 loop spans 13 amino acids. The CDR3 reads CATSDRDSYEQYF. CDR3 DNA: TGTGCCACCAGTGATCGGGACAGCTACGAGCAGTACTTC.